The 29 T cell receptor beta chains presented below share a single source sample, sequenced in a study of human T cells and chemical hapten exposure. This sample's time point: healthy volunteer bleed at 6 weeks. Whole blood, unfractionated, served as the material for total RNA extraction. MiXCR, applied by TCRdb to the RACE reads, yields one record per CDR3 protein. The data hold approximately 84,000 distinct CDR3 sequences, with over 6.5% observed a single time. Sequenced input: whole blood. These receptor sequences come from a male donor in good health. Some clones in this sample may be carry-over from other donors' samples.

J is TRBJ2-3 and V is TRBV6-6; D unresolved. V was cut by 6 bases and J by 0 bases, with 10 bases left in between. CDR3 size: 14 residues. In germline, CDR1 is MNHNY, CDR2 SVGAGI (reference sequence). In nucleotides, the CDR3 is TGTGCCAGCAGGAAGCGATCTAGCACAGATACGCAGTATTTT. This gives the protein CASRKRSSTDTQYF.

The chain combines TRBV7-2 with TRBJ1-5; possible D gene TRBD1, 6 bases. Germline V gene lookup returns CDR1 SGHTA and CDR2 FQGNSA. Trimming stripped 1 base from V and 0 bases from J, with 10 bases between. This CDR3 region has 16 residues. CDR3 DNA: TGTGCCAGCAGCTTAGAGGGGGGGGATAGCAATCAGCCCCAGCATTTT. Amino acid sequence: CASSLEGGDSNQPQHF.

The rearrangement links TRBV9 to TRBJ2-4; D unresolved. The CDR3 length is 16 residues. Trimming took off 0 bases at V and 2 bases at J, with 12 bases between the two ends. Germline CDR1 reads SGDLS; CDR2 reads YYNGEE. The CDR3 here is CASSVGTGLPKNIQYF. CDR3 bases: TGTGCCAGCAGCGTAGGGACCGGTTTACCCAAAAACATTCAGTACTTC.

This clonotype turned up a few times. V and J are TRBV14 and TRBJ1-5, with D maybe TRBD1 (6 bases). Trimming pared 1 base from V and 7 bases from J, leaving 14 bases between. The CDR3 is 15 residues long. Germline loops: CDR1 SGHDN, CDR2 FVKESK. The CDR3 reads CASSQGQGRGQPQHF. The CDR3 nucleotides read TGTGCCAGCAGCCAAGGGCAGGGGAGAGGACAGCCCCAGCATTTT.

This clonotype occurred a few times. The genes are TRBV12-3 or TRBV12-4 and TRBJ2-3; a weak D match, TRBD2 (6 bases). The CDR3 extends over 14 amino acids. The ends were cut back, 5 bases at V and 0 bases at J, with 9 bases in the middle. The CDR3: CASSQGLSTDTQYF. CDR3 nucleotide sequence: TGTGCCAGCAGTCAGGGACTGAGCACAGATACGCAGTATTTT.

The CDR3 spells CAISNREVVISGTEAFF. CDR3 DNA sequence: TGTGCCATCAGCAACAGGGAGGTGGTCATTTCGGGAACTGAAGCTTTCTTT. The J gene is TRBJ1-1, the V gene TRBV10-3; D may be TRBD1 (6 bases). The CDR3 has 17 amino acids. V was cut by 6 bases and J by 5 bases, with 25 bases left in between. Germline-derived CDR1 and CDR2 are ENHRY and SYGVKD.

The CDR3 DNA reads as TGTGCCAGCAGCCCGGACAGGGCGGATCATACGCAGTATTTT. This gives the protein CASSPDRADHTQYF. V gene TRBV7-9 combines with J gene TRBJ2-3; TRBD1 agrees at 8 bases. Trimming took 5 bases from V and 7 from J; bases not matched to a gene: 8. Per germline, CDR1 SEHNR and CDR2 FQNEAQ (reference sequence). The CDR3 sequence is 14 residues long.

This clonotype showed up just a few times. The chain recombines TRBV7-9 with TRBJ2-5; D is unresolved. The germline V gene encodes CDR1 SEHNR and CDR2 FQNEAQ (reference sequence). V was clipped by 5 bases and J by 1 base, with 11 bases between them. The CDR3 is 14 amino acids. CDR3 amino acids: CASSVRTVQETQYF. The CDR3 bases are TGTGCCAGCAGCGTCCGGACGGTCCAAGAGACCCAGTACTTC.

The chain is built from TRBV30 and TRBJ1-2; 9 bases align to TRBD1. Germline loops: CDR1 GTSNPN, CDR2 SVGIG (reference sequence). The CDR3 contains 14 residues. V gave up 2 bases and J gave up 4 bases; unmatched junction bases: 5. CDR3: CAWSPGQGSYGYTF. The CDR3 nucleotides are TGTGCCTGGAGTCCGGGACAGGGCTCCTATGGCTACACCTTC.

There are a few counts of this clonotype. This chain uses TRBV12-3 or TRBV12-4 with TRBJ2-7, with a weak D call TRBD2 (6 bases). The germline V and J ends were trimmed by 6 bases and 2 bases, with 17 bases remaining between them. The CDR3 consists of 15 residues. The CDR3: CASSPLGEVPYEQYF. The CDR3 DNA follows: TGTGCCAGCAGCCCACTGGGGGAGGTACCCTACGAGCAGTACTTC.

V gene TRBV7-9 combines with J gene TRBJ2-1; 11 bases line up with TRBD1. V was clipped by 4 bases and J by 9 bases; unmatched bases: 11. The CDR3 length is 16 residues. Germline loops: CDR1 SEHNR, CDR2 FQNEAQ (reference sequence). The CDR3 nucleotides read TGTGCCAGCAGCTACCCCCCAGGACAGGGGGCGCCTGAGCAGTTCTTC. Protein: CASSYPPGQGAPEQFF.

The chain is built from TRBV4-3 and TRBJ1-1; no definite D call. V lost 3 bases to trimming and J lost 3 bases, with 14 bases between them. The CDR3 runs 15 residues. The germline gives CDR1 LGHNA, CDR2 YSLEER. The CDR3 DNA is TGCGCCAGCAGCCAGGGATTTAAGAAGGACACTGAAGCTTTCTTT. The encoded protein is CASSQGFKKDTEAFF.

This clonotype was seen ten or more times. V and J are TRBV25-1 and TRBJ2-7; the D is unclear. V lost 5 bases and J 1 base, leaving 9 bases between the germline ends. Germline CDR1 reads MGHDK; CDR2 reads SYGVNS. The CDR3 is 13 amino acids. Written as DNA, the CDR3 is TGTGCCAGCAGTACCCAGGTTTCCTACGAGCAGTACTTC. It yields the protein CASSTQVSYEQYF.

J is TRBJ1-4 and V is TRBV12-3 or TRBV12-4; no clear D. CDR3 size: 12 residues. Trimming pared 6 bases from V and 7 bases from J, leaving 9 bases between. The CDR3 loop reads CASSSGGEKLFF. CDR3 coding DNA: TGTGCCAGCAGCTCAGGAGGTGAAAAACTGTTTTTT.

The J gene is TRBJ2-7, the V gene TRBV20-1, with 7 bases fitting TRBD2. Per germline, CDR1 DFQATT and CDR2 SNEGSKA (reference sequence). J was trimmed by 3 bases and V by 2 bases; bases with no gene match: 10. The length of the CDR3 is 15 residues. DNA of the CDR3: TGCAGTGCTAGAAGCATGGCTAGCGGAGACTACGAGCAGTACTTC. This translates into CSARSMASGDYEQYF.

This chain uses TRBV6-1 with TRBJ2-6; TRBD2 might be the D (7 bases). The CDR3 sequence is 16 residues long. CDR1 is MNHNS, CDR2 SASEGT, per germline. Trimming took 1 base from V and 2 from J, leaving 9 bases between them. As DNA, the CDR3 is TGTGCCAGCAGTGAAGAGGGGGGGGCTGGGGCCAACGTCCTGACTTTC. This gives the protein CASSEEGGAGANVLTF.

This clonotype came up many times. The CDR3: CASTPRGRIDTEAFF. DNA for the CDR3: TGTGCCAGCACCCCACGGGGGCGCATAGACACTGAAGCTTTCTTT. The gene calls are TRBV12-3 or TRBV12-4 and TRBJ1-1; D may be TRBD1 (6 bases). The CDR3 contains 15 residues. Trimming took off 7 bases at V and 3 bases at J, with 18 bases between the two ends.

V is TRBV30 and J is TRBJ2-2; the D is unclear. V was cut by 4 bases and J by 4 bases, with 7 bases left in between. The V gene's germline CDR1 is GTSNPN and CDR2 SVGIG (reference sequence). The CDR3 totals 12 residues. CDR3 region: CAWTRLTGELFF. The CDR3 DNA is TGTGCCTGGACCAGACTCACCGGGGAGCTGTTTTTT.

This clonotype was detected only a few times. The chain joins TRBV5-1 to TRBJ2-1, with TRBD2 identical over 14 bases. Germline assignment: CDR1 SGHRS and CDR2 YFSETQ. This CDR3 contains 16 residues. The V gene end was trimmed by 3 bases and the J gene end by 12 bases; junction bases not matched to a gene: 11. DNA for the CDR3: TGCGCCAGCAGCTCAGCTGGGACTAGCGGGAGTCTGGGGCAGTTCTTC. Protein sequence: CASSSAGTSGSLGQFF.

This clonotype was seen repeatedly, ten times or more. The chain carries TRBV6-4 and TRBJ2-3, with TRBD2 matching over 9 bases. J gave up 1 base and V 8 bases, and 4 bases lay outside the gene matches. CDR1 is MRHNA and CDR2 is SNTAGT in the germline V gene. The CDR3 consists of 14 residues. DNA for the CDR3: TGTGCCAGCGGAGCGGGAGGCGGCACAGATACGCAGTATTTT. Its protein is CASGAGGGTDTQYF.

The J gene is TRBJ2-7, the V gene TRBV18; maybe TRBD1 (5 bases). This CDR3 has 17 residues. V lost 3 bases, J lost 1 base, and 19 bases lay in between. Germline lookup yields CDR1 KGHSH and CDR2 LQKENI. The CDR3 nucleotides read TGTGCCAGCTCACCCCGCTTAACAGGAGAGGCGTCCTACGAGCAGTACTTC. This encodes CASSPRLTGEASYEQYF.

This clonotype was observed a handful of times. The CDR3 loop reads CASSAYEQYF. The CDR3 DNA is TGTGCCAGCAGTGCCTACGAGCAGTACTTC. This chain uses TRBV27 with TRBJ2-7, with D unresolved. The CDR3 loop spans 10 amino acids. With 5 bases removed from V and 2 bases from J, the gap between germline ends came to 1 base. Germline V gene lookup returns CDR1 MNHEY and CDR2 SMNVEV (reference sequence).

The table lists this clonotype with a few counts. This CDR3 reads CASSEVPQGGEKLFF. The CDR3 coding sequence is TGTGCCAGCAGTGAAGTCCCACAGGGAGGAGAAAAACTGTTTTTT. The rearrangement links TRBV6-1 to TRBJ1-4, with D perhaps matching TRBD1 (6 bases). In germline, CDR1 is MNHNS, CDR2 SASEGT. The V end was cut by 1 base, the J end by 8 bases, with 14 bases between. The CDR3 extends over 15 amino acids.

This sequence joins TRBV5-1 and TRBJ1-1, with unresolved D. Germline V CDR1 and CDR2: SGHRS, YFSETQ. The CDR3 runs to 14 residues. Deletions cut 0 bases from V and 11 bases from J, with 17 bases between. CDR3 nucleotide sequence: TGCGCCAGCAGCTTGGGGGAGCCGACCCCCGTGGCTTTCTTT. This codes for CASSLGEPTPVAFF.

This clonotype was seen repeatedly, ten times or more. The genes are TRBV29-1 and TRBJ2-1; 9 bases are a match to TRBD1. V gave up 5 bases and J gave up 8 bases; unmatched junction bases: 13. Germline CDR1 reads SQVTM; CDR2 reads ANQGSEA. This CDR3 comprises 15 residues. CDR3 region: CSVRNGTGGWDEQFF. The DNA of the CDR3 is TGCAGCGTTCGGAACGGAACAGGGGGCTGGGATGAGCAGTTCTTC.

This clonotype turned up a few times. This chain joins TRBV20-1 and TRBJ2-3, with TRBD2 matching over 10 bases. This CDR3 region has 16 residues. In germline, CDR1 is DFQATT, CDR2 SNEGSKA (reference sequence). The V segment lost 1 base and the J segment 4 bases; nucleotides outside the gene matches: 8. CDR3 DNA sequence: TGCAGTGCTAGAGGGGGGCTAGCGGGAGTGGCAGATACGCAGTATTTT. Translating it yields CSARGGLAGVADTQYF.

In its sample, this clonotype was seen a few times. The chain couples TRBV29-1 to TRBJ2-7; 7 bases line up with TRBD1. V dropped 2 bases and J dropped 4; count of bases not matched to a gene: 2. The CDR3 consists of 12 residues. Germline values: CDR1 SQVTM, CDR2 ANQGSEA. CDR3 nucleotides: TGCAGCGTTGAACGGACAGGATACGAGCAGTACTTC. This codes for CSVERTGYEQYF.

This clonotype was counted many times. The chain employs TRBV4-3 and TRBJ2-7, with D possibly matching TRBD1 (5 bases). V was trimmed by 0 bases and J by 4 bases, leaving 10 bases between them. The germline CDR1 and CDR2 sequences are LGHNA and YSLEER. There are 14 residues in the CDR3. CDR3 region: CASSQDVQGYEQYF. In DNA form, the CDR3 reads TGCGCCAGCAGCCAAGATGTGCAGGGTTACGAGCAGTACTTC.

This clonotype was observed many times. The V gene is TRBV6-5, the J gene TRBJ2-7; D might be TRBD2 (5 bases). Per the germline V gene, CDR1 is MNHEY and CDR2 is SVGAGI. The CDR3 has 12 residues. Between the trimmed V and J ends, which lost 2 bases and 6 bases, there was a span of 8 bases. CDR3 nucleotides: TGTGCCAGCAGTTACGGTGCGGGCGAGCAGTACTTC. As protein: CASSYGAGEQYF.